The next 3 T cell receptor beta chains were all read from a single sample in a study of blood T cell repertoires in COVID-19. Here immunoSEQ multiplex PCR was the method, and the copy in TCRdb shows in-frame clones only, minus some. The table has a few hundred thousand clones, around 90% seen once; the top ten hold approximately 2%. The sequencing input was peripheral blood. These receptor sequences come from a young man with active or convalescent COVID-19.

The chain employs TRBV28 and TRBJ1-5, with TRBD1 as a possible D gene (6 bases). The CDR3 has 14 residues. V shed 5 bases and J shed 5 bases, with 13 bases lying between them. The germline CDR1 and CDR2 sequences are MDHEN and SYDVKM. DNA for the CDR3: TGTGCCAGCAGTCCCCGGGACACCGATCAGCCCCAGCATTTT. It translates to CASSPRDTDQPQHF.

The chain recombines TRBV5-5 with TRBJ2-3, with a tentative D call TRBD2 (6 bases). Germline lookup yields CDR1 SGHKS and CDR2 YYEKEE (reference sequence). The V end lost 3 bases, the J end lost 4 bases, and 18 bases lay between the germline ends. The CDR3 is 16 amino acids. DNA for the CDR3: TGTGCCAGCAGCTACCTCGGGCGGGGAGGCGCAGATACGCAGTATTTT. Translating it yields CASSYLGRGGADTQYF.

The rearrangement joins TRBV15 to TRBJ2-1; D is perhaps TRBD2 (7 bases). The CDR3 has 14 residues. V was trimmed by 7 bases and J by 8 bases, leaving 18 bases between them. CDR1 is LNHNV, CDR2 YYDKDF, per germline (reference sequence). Here the CDR3 DNA reads TGTGCCACCAACCCTGGAGGGGGGGCCCATGAGCAGTTCTTC. Translation gives CATNPGGGAHEQFF.